These T cell receptor beta chains were read from a single sample in a study of radiation and T cells in renal cell carcinoma. Sequencing was performed with immunoSEQ multiplex PCR; in TCRdb, only in-frame clones are kept and a portion is missing. The sample holds approximately 90,000 clones, approximately 86% seen once. The sample in question was blood, obtained from a patient whose treatment included radiotherapy and nephrectomy. These receptors were collected from a man in his fifties or sixties with renal cell carcinoma. Each CDR3 is given with its conserved first and last residue. D genes are given only for firm matches. Clone size is not always given. Where it is, it says once, few, many or a class for expanded clones.

d_call	clone_size	v_call	j_call	cdr3_nt	cdr3_aa
.	.	TRBV19	TRBJ1-4	TGTACCAGTTTACAGGAGGGAACTAATGAAAAACTGTTTTTT	CTSLQEGTNEKLFF
.	.	TRBV6-5	TRBJ1-4	TGTGCCAGCAGTTACGGGACAACTAATGAAAAACTGTTTTTT	CASSYGTTNEKLFF
.	few	TRBV6-5	TRBJ1-2	TGTGCCAGCAGTTTACTTGACCCGCGGCAGGGCTACACCTTC	CASSLLDPRQGYTF
TRBD1	.	TRBV4-2	TRBJ1-3	TGTGCCAGCAGCCCACGGACAGGGGGAAACACCATATATTTT	CASSPRTGGNTIYF
.	few	TRBV28	TRBJ2-5	TGTGCCAGCAGAAGGATGAGTGAGAGAGAGACCCAGTACTTC	CASRRMSERETQYF
TRBD2	once	TRBV7-2	TRBJ2-7	TGTGCCATCGGGACTAGAGGGGATGAGCAGTACTTC	CAIGTRGDEQYF
.	.	TRBV5-1	TRBJ2-2	TGCGCCAGCAGCGCCTTAGGGTCCGGGGAGCTGTTTTTT	CASSALGSGELFF
TRBD2	.	TRBV11-2	TRBJ2-1	TGTGCCAGCAGCCGGCTAGCGGATCAGCAGTTCTTC	CASSRLADQQFF
.	.	TRBV18	TRBJ2-1	TGTGCCAGCTCACCACAGTCCCTCCCCCCGTTCTTC	CASSPQSLPPFF
.	.	TRBV19	TRBJ2-2	TGTGCCAGTAGCGATCCGAACACCGGGGAGCTGTTTTTT	CASSDPNTGELFF
.	.	TRBV5-1	TRBJ2-7	TGCGCCAGCAGCGAGGCCTTCTCCTACGAGCAGTACTTC	CASSEAFSYEQYF
.	.	TRBV4-2	TRBJ2-5	TGTGCCAGCAGCCAAAGTTCGGGGGGCGGGGAGACCCAGTACTTC	CASSQSSGGGETQYF
.	.	TRBV19	TRBJ1-5	TGTGCCAGTAGTGACCAACGGGGTGGGAGCAATCAGCCCCAGCATTTT	CASSDQRGGSNQPQHF
.	few	TRBV7-6	TRBJ2-1	TGTGCCAGCAGCCAGGGGGCGCGGGAGGGCGTTCGCCCCTACAATGAGCAGTTCTTC	CASSQGAREGVRPYNEQFF
TRBD1	.	TRBV18	TRBJ2-2	TGTGCCAGCTCACCACGGGACAGGGGAAGCACCGGGGAGCTGTTTTTT	CASSPRDRGSTGELFF
.	.	TRBV6-5	TRBJ1-6	TGTGCCAGCAGAATAATAAATTCACCCCTCCACTTT	CASRIINSPLHF
TRBD2	.	TRBV27	TRBJ2-7	TGTGCCAGCAGTGTAGCGACTAGCGGAAACTACGAGCAGTACTTC	CASSVATSGNYEQYF
TRBD2	.	TRBV7-8	TRBJ2-5	TGTGCCAGCAGCTTAAGGGTTTTGACTAGCGGACAAGAGACCCAGTACTTC	CASSLRVLTSGQETQYF
.	.	TRBV6-6	TRBJ2-1	TGTGCCAGCAGTATGAGCTCCTACAATGAGCAGTTCTTC	CASSMSSYNEQFF
TRBD1	.	TRBV29-1	TRBJ2-5	TGCAGCGCCTCACAGGGGGTTCGCTTTGGGACCCAGTACTTC	CSASQGVRFGTQYF